This passage covers 2 T cell receptor beta chains from one sample sequenced in a study of molecular identifiers for immune sequencing clone quantification (dated by TCRdb to 2016 to 2019). The method was PCR. Sequencing used a NextSeq 500. TCRdb reworked the public reads: Q25 trimming with fastp, MiXCR clone assembly, productive beta chains retained. Each CDR3 protein appears once, grouped with its most common genes and DNA. Across this sample there are hundreds of thousands of distinct CDR3 sequences, with roughly 23% seen only once. Around 0.74% of the sample lies in the top ten. The source material was naive CD8+ T cells from blood, with Jurkat cell RNA spiked in. Reading the label with the study, this specimen's cell subset or site is: FACS-sorted CD8+CD4-CCR7+CD45RA+ naive T cells. The receptors here all came from a human donor in good health. Some libraries in this study had Jurkat cell RNA spiked in.

There are many counts of this clonotype. The chain links TRBV2 to TRBJ2-3; TRBD2 agrees at 8 bases. The V and J ends lost 1 base and 1 base, in that order; junction bases with no gene match: 4. Germline assignment: CDR1 SNHLY and CDR2 FYNNEI. CDR3 size: 16 residues. For the CDR3, the DNA is TGTGCCAGCAGTGAAGGGCGGGGGGCCGGCACAGATACGCAGTATTTT. This codes for CASSEGRGAGTDTQYF.

Only one count was recorded for this clonotype. One base away lies a much larger clone, so this may be a sequencing read error. V and J are TRBV13 and TRBJ1-1; 7 bases agree with TRBD1. The CDR3 loop spans 15 amino acids. Germline V lookup: CDR1 PRHDT, CDR2 FYEKMQ (reference sequence). Unmatched junction bases numbered 9, after V lost 4 bases and J lost 4 bases. CDR3 sequence: CASSSTGQRATEAFF. The CDR3, as DNA: TGTGCCAGCAGCTCCACGGGACAGAGGGCCACTGAAGCTTTCTTT.